The sequence of this TCR beta chain was determined in a study of blood T cell repertoires in COVID-19. Here immunoSEQ multiplex PCR was the method, and the copy in TCRdb shows in-frame clones only, minus some. Among more than 85,000 clones, 75% to 90% were seen once, and the ten largest hold approximately 5.4%. Germline V gene sequence: CDR1 ENHRY, CDR2 SYGVKD. This CDR3 has 13 residues. The trim removed 7 bases at V and 2 bases at J, leaving 4 bases unmatched. Seattle-derived patients entered the study during active infection and were followed longitudinally. This rearrangement joins TRBV10-3 to TRBJ1-2, with TRBD1 matching 7 bases. This sequence was found in a woman in her forties or fifties with COVID-19, enrolled during active disease. The material sequenced was peripheral blood. CDR3 residues: CAITKDRNYGYTF. DNA of the CDR3: TGTGCCATCACCAAGGACAGGAACTATGGCTACACCTTC.